The source of this T cell receptor (beta chain) is a study of T cells in Graves' hyperthyroidism and ophthalmopathy. Study results and caveats: Most thyroid clonotypes expanded above 0.001 appeared in blood too. Stable hyperthyroidism and ophthalmopathy were separated using 13 V-J signatures.

Researchers took RNA transcripts and amplified the TCR beta CDR3 regions from them. First-round RT-PCR of the TCR CDR3 relied on the HTBI primer set. One entry per CDR3 protein results from TCRdb running MiXCR on the multiplex PCR reads. The table lists 450,000 to 700,000 distinct CDR3 sequences, around 45% of them singletons. In regard to this clonotype: Its antigen remains unidentified. Since a much larger clone is just one base distant, this may be a read error.

The junction had 6 bases not matched to a gene; V was cut back by 5 bases and J by 2 bases. This CDR3 is built from 14 residues. The hyperthyroidism was newly diagnosed and had lasted under 2 months; the patients were aged 18 to 65. The rearrangement links TRBV12-3 or TRBV12-4 to TRBJ2-7, with 7 bases matching TRBD2. This clonotype was obtained from a woman under 30 with Graves' hyperthyroidism. Sample: peripheral blood or thyroid tissue (not recorded which). The CDR3 spells CASSPSGDPYEQYF. CDR3 bases: TGTGCCAGCAGTCCCAGCGGGGACCCCTACGAGCAGTACTTC.